Here is one TCR beta chain with its context. The data belong to a study of blood T cell repertoires in COVID-19. The germline CDR1 and CDR2 sequences are SGHRS and YFSETQ. The V end lost 4 bases, the J end lost 0 bases, and 16 bases lay between the germline ends. This CDR3 has 16 residues. Per the authors' pipeline: The assay estimated nucleated cells by amplifying reference gene primers. Generated by immunoSEQ multiplex PCR, the TCRdb table keeps only in-frame clones and is missing some. V, J and clone size are those of that table, while D and trimming were read from the DNA. The sample contains around 49,000 clones, approximately 85% of which appear only once.

The material sequenced was peripheral blood. V is TRBV5-1 and J is TRBJ1-1; possibly TRBD1 for D (6 bases). The sequence was obtained from a woman aged 55-70 years with acute or convalescent COVID-19. Written as DNA, the CDR3 is TGCGCCAGCAGCCTAGGACAGATGGGTATGAACACTGAAGCTTTCTTT. Protein: CASSLGQMGMNTEAFF.